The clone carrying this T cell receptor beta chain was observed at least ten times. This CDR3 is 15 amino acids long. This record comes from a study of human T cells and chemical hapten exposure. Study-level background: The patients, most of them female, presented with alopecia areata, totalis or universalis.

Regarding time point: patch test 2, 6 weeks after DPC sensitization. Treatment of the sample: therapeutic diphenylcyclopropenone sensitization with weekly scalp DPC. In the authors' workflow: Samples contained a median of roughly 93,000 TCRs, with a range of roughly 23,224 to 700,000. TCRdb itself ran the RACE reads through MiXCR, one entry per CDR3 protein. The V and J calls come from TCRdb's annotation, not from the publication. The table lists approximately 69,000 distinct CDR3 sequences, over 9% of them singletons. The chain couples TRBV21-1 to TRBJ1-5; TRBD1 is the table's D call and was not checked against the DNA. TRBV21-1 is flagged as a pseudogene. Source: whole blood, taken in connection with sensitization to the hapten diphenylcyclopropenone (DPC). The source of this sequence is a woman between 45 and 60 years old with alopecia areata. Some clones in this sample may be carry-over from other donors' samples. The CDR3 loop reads CASSKKPGGRQPQHF. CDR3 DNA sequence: TGTGCCAGCAGCAAAAAACCAGGGGGGAGGCAGCCCCAGCATTTT.